The TCR beta chain under discussion was sequenced for a study of cytomegalovirus exposure and HLA in healthy donors. Study-wide results and caveats: Under in vitro conditions, a few CMV-associated chains were confirmed as specific for CMV antigens.

The sample holds one count of this clone. What it recognizes is unknown. The repertoire was sequenced with immunoSEQ multiplex PCR; TCRdb's copy has only in-frame clones and lacks some. The sample lists 120,000 or so clones, roughly 90% seen once, with about 1.4% in the top ten. The sequenced sample was PBMCs. The sequence derives from a man younger than 40 in good health and CMV-seronegative.

The DNA of the CDR3 is TGTGCCAGCAGCGAGAGACTAGCGGTCTACAATGAGCAGTTCTTC. Encoded protein: CASSERLAVYNEQFF. The chain has TRBV9 and TRBJ2-1, with 9 bases aligning to TRBD2. The CDR3 sequence is 15 residues long. Germline V gene lookup returns CDR1 SGDLS and CDR2 YYNGEE. Trimming removed 3 bases from V and 3 bases from J; junction bases left unmatched: 4. Full variable domain (rest looked up from reference TRBV9 and TRBJ2-1): DSGVTQTPKHLITATGQRVTLRCSPRSGDLSVYWYQQSLDQGLQFLIQYYNGEERAKGNILERFSAQQFPDLHSELNLSSLELGDSALYFCASSERLAVYNEQFFGPGTRLTVL.